This entry describes one T cell receptor beta chain. Its specificity is unknown. Likely a read error: the CDR3 ends without its conserved phenylalanine or tryptophan. Making TCR beta cDNA involved approximately 0.5 ug total RNA and a constant-region primer. Modified slightly, ARM-PCR produced TCR beta libraries over three nested multiplex PCR rounds. TCRdb passed the multiplex PCR reads through MiXCR, listing each CDR3 protein once. The repertoire includes about 100,000 distinct CDR3 sequences, 65% to 75% of them detected once, and roughly 12% sits in the top ten. From unsorted bulk tissue weighing about 20-33 mg, DNA and RNA were co-extracted. There were five separate regions sampled from each tumor. The data originate from a study of tumor-infiltrating lymphocytes in primary liver carcinoma. Study overall: With diameters of about 4 to 11 cm, tumors were stage T1-T3 N0M0.

Whole-study results and caveats: Tumor top-250-clone fractions significantly exceeded those of blood (p = 0.039). Lesser overlap characterized tumor-adjacent and tumor-blood pairs relative to tumor region pairs.

The TCR comes from a woman aged 60-75 years with primary liver carcinoma and hepatitis B virus infection. Material for sequencing was liver tumor tissue from sampling region 2. Specified subset: tumor region T2, inferior pole.

The CDR3 bases are TGTTCCAGCAGTCCGGACTTGAGGTATAGGGAGCAGTTCTTA. This encodes CSSSPDLRYREQFL. This sequence joins TRBV11-2 and TRBJ2-1; weak D call: TRBD2 (5 bases). The CDR3 is 14 residues long. Germline CDR1 and CDR2: SGHAT and FQNNGV.